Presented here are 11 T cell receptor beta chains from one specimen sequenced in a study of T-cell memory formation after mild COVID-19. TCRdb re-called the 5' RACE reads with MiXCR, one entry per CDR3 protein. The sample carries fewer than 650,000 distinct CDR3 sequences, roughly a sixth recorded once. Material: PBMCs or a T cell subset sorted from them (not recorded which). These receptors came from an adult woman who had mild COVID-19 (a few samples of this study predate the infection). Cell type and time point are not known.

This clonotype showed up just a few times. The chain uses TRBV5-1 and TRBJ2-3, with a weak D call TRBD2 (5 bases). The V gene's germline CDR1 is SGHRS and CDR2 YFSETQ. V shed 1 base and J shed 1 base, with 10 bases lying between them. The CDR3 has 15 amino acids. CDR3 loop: CASSLSGIGTDTQYF. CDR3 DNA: TGCGCCAGCAGCTTGTCGGGAATCGGCACAGATACGCAGTATTTT.

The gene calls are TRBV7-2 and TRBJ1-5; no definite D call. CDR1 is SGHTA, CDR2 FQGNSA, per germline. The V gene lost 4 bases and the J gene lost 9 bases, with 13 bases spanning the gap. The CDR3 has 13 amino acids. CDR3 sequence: CASSSDPILPQHF. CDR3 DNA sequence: TGTGCCAGCAGCTCCGACCCTATATTGCCCCAGCATTTT.

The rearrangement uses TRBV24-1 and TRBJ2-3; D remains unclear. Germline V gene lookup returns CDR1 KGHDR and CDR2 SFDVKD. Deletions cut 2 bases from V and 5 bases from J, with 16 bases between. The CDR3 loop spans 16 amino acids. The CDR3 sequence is CATSDSNKWGKDTQYF. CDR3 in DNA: TGTGCCACCAGTGATTCGAACAAGTGGGGAAAAGATACGCAGTATTTT.

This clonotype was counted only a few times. The CDR3 nucleotides read TGCGCCAGCAGCCTCGTTCCGGACAGGGCTGTCTACGAGCAGTACTTC. Encoded protein: CASSLVPDRAVYEQYF. V usage is TRBV4-1 and J usage is TRBJ2-7; 8 nucleotides match TRBD1. With 4 bases clipped from V and 3 bases from J, the junction kept 11 bases outside the gene matches. CDR1 and CDR2 from the germline V gene are MGHRA and YSYEKL. CDR3 size: 16 residues.

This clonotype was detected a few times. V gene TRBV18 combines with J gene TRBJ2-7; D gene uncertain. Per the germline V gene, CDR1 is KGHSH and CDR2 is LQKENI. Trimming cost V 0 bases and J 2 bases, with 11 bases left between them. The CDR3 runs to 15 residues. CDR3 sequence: CASSPPGYDPYEQYF. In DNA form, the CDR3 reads TGTGCCAGCTCACCACCGGGGTACGACCCCTACGAGCAGTACTTC.

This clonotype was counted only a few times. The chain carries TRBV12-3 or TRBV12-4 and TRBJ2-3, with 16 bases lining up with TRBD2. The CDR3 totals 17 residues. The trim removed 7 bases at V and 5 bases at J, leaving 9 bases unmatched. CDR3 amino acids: CASIPGTSGGAIDTQYF. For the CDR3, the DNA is TGTGCCAGCATCCCCGGGACTAGCGGGGGGGCCATAGATACGCAGTATTTT.

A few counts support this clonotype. As DNA, the CDR3 is TGTGCCAGCAGCTTATATTCTGAGAGGGGGAGGTCACCCCTCCACTTT. This codes for CASSLYSERGRSPLHF. The chain couples TRBV7-6 to TRBJ1-6, with a weak D call TRBD1 (6 bases). V dropped 2 bases and J dropped 10 bases, with 18 bases sitting between them. This CDR3 comprises 16 residues. Per the germline V gene, CDR1 is SGHVS and CDR2 is FNYEAQ.

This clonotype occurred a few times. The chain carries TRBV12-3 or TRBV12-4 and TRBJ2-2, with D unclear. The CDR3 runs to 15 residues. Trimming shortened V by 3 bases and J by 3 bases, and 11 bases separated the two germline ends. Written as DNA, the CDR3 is TGTGCCAGCAGTTTTGGCCCCTCGGACACCGGGGAGCTGTTTTTT. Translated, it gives CASSFGPSDTGELFF.

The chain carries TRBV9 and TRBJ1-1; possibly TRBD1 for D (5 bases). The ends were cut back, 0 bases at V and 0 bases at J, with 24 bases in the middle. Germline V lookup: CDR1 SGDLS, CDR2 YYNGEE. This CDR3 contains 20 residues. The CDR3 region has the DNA TGTGCCAGCAGCGTAGCGGCGGTGAGCTACGGGGCACCTATGAACACTGAAGCTTTCTTT. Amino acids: CASSVAAVSYGAPMNTEAFF.

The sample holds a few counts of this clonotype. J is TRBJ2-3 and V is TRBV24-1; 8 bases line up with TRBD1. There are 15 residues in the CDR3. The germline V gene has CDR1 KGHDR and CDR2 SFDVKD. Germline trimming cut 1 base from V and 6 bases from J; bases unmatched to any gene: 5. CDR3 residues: CATSDLSRGLDTQYF. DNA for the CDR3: TGTGCCACCAGTGATTTATCCAGGGGGCTTGATACGCAGTATTTT.

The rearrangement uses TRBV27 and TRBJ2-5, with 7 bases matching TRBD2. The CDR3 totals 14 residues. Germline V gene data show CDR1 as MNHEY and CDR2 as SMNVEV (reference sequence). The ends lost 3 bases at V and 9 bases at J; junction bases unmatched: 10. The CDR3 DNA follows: TGTGCCAGCAGTTTCGCCCACGGCGGGGGTCCCCAGTACTTC. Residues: CASSFAHGGGPQYF.